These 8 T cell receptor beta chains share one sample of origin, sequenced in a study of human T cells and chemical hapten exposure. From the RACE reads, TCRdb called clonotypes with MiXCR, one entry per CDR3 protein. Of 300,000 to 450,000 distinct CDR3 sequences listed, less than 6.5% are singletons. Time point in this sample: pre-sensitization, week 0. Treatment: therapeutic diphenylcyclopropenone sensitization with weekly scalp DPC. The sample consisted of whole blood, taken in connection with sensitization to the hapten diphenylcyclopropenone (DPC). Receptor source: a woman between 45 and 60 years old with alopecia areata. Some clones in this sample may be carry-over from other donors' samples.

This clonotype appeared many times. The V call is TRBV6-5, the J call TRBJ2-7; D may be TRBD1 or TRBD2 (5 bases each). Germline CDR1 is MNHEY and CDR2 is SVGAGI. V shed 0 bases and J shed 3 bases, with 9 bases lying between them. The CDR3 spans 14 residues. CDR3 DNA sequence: TGTGCCAGCAGTTACTCGAGGGGCAACTACGAGCAGTACTTC. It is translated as CASSYSRGNYEQYF.

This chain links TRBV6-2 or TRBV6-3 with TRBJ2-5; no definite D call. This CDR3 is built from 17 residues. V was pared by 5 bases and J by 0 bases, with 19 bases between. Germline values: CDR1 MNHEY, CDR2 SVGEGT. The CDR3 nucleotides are TGTGCCAGCAGTCCCCGTGTAATTCCGACGTACCAAGAGACCCAGTACTTC. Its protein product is CASSPRVIPTYQETQYF.

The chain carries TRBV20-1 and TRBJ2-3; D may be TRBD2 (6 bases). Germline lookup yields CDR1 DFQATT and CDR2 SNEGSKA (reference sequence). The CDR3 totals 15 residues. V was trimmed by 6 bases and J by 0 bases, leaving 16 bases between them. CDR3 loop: CSAPELSGSTDTQYF. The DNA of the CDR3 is TGCAGTGCCCCCGAATTAAGCGGGAGCACAGATACGCAGTATTTT.

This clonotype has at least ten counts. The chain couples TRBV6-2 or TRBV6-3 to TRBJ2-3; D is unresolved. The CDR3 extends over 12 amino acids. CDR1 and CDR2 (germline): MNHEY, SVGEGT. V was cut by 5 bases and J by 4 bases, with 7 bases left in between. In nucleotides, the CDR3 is TGTGCCAGCAGTCGTACCCCAGATACGCAGTATTTT. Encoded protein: CASSRTPDTQYF.

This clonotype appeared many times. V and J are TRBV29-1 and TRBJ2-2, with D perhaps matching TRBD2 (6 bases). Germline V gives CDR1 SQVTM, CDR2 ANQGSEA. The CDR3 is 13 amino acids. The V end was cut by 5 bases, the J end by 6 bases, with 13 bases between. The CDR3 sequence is CSVFREDSGELFF. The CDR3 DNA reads TGCAGCGTTTTCAGGGAGGATTCCGGGGAGCTGTTTTTT.

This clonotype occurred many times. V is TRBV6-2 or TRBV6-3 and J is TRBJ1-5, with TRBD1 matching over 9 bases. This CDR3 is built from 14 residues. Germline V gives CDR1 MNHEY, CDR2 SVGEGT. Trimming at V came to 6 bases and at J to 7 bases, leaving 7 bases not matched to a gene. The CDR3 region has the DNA TGTGCCAGCAGCAACCGGGACAGGGTCCAGCCCCAGCATTTT. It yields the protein CASSNRDRVQPQHF.

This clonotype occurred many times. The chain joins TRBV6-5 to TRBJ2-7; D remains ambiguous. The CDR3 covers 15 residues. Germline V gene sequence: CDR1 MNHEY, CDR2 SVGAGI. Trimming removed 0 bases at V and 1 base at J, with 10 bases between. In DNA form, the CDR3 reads TGTGCCAGCAGTTACTCCCCGGGCCTGTCCTACGAGCAGTACTTC. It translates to CASSYSPGLSYEQYF.

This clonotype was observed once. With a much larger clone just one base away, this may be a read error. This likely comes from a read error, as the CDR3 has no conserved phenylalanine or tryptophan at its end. For the CDR3, the DNA is TGTGCCAGCACTACCGGGACACGCACAGATACGCAGTATCTT. Protein product: CASTTGTRTDTQYL. This chain joins TRBV28 and TRBJ2-3; the D gene is possibly TRBD1 (6 bases). Trimming cost V 7 bases and J 1 base, with 12 bases left between them. Germline-derived CDR1 and CDR2 are MDHEN and SYDVKM. The CDR3 extends over 14 amino acids.